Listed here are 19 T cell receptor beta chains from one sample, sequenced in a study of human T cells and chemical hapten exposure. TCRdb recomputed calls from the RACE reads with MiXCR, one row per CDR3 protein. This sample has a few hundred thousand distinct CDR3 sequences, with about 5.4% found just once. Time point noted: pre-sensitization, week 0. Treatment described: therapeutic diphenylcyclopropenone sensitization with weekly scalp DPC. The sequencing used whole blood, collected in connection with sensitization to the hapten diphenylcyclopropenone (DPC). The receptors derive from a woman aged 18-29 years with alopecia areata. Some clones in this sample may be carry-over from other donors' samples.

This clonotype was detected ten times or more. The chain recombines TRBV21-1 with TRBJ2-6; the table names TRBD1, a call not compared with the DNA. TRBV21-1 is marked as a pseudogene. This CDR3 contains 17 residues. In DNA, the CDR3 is TGTGCCAGCAACCCTGACAGGGGGAGTTCTGGGGCCAACGTCCTGACTTTC. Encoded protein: CASNPDRGSSGANVLTF.

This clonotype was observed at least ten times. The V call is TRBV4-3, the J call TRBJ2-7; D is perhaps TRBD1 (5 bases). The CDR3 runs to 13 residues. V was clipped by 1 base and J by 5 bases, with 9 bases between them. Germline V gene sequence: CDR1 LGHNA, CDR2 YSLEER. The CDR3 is CASSQVQGDEQYF. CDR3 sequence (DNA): TGCGCCAGCAGCCAAGTTCAAGGGGACGAGCAGTACTTC.

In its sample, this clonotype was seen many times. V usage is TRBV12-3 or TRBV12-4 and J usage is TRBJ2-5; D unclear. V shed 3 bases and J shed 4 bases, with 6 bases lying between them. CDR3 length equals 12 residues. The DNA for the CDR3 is TGTGCCAGCAGTTTCTCTCGAGAGACCCAGTACTTC. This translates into CASSFSRETQYF.

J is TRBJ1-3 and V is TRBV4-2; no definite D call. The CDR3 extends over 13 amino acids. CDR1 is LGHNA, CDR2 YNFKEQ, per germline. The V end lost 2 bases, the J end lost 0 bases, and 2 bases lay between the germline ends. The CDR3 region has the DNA TGTGCCAGCAGCCAATTCTCTGGAAACACCATATATTTT. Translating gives CASSQFSGNTIYF.

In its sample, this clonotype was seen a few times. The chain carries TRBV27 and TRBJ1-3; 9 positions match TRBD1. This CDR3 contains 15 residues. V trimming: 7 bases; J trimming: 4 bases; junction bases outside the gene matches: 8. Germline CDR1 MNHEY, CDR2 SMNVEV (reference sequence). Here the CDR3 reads CASKRDREVGNTIYF. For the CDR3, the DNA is TGTGCCAGCAAACGGGACAGGGAGGTCGGAAACACCATATATTTT.

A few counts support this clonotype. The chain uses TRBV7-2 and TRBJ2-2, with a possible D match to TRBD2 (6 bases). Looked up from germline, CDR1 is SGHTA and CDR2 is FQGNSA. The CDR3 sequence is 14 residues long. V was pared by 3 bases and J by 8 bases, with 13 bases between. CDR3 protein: CASSLGGPVGELFF. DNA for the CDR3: TGTGCCAGCAGCTTGGGGGGTCCGGTAGGGGAGCTGTTTTTT.

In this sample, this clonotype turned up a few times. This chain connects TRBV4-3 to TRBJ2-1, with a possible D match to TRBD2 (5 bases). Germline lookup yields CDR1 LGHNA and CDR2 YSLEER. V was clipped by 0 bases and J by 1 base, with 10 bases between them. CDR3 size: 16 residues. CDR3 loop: CASSQDAGDSYNEQFF. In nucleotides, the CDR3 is TGCGCCAGCAGCCAAGATGCCGGGGATTCCTACAATGAGCAGTTCTTC.

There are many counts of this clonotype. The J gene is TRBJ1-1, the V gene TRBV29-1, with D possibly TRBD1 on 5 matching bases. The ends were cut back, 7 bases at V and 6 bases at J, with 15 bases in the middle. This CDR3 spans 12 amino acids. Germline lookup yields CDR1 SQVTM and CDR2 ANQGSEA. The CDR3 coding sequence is TGCAGCGCTTCTAAAATGACAGCTGAAGCTTTCTTT. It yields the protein CSASKMTAEAFF.

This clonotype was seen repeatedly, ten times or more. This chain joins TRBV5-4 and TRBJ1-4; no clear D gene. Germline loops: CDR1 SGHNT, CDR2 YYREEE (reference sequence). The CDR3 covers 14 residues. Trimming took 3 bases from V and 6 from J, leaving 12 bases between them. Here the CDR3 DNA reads TGTGCCAGCAGCTCCCACCCCATGGATGAAAAACTGTTTTTT. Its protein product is CASSSHPMDEKLFF.

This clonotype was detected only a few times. The chain's CDR3 is CACQGSFGANVLTF. CDR3 nucleotides: TGTGCCTGCCAGGGATCCTTCGGGGCCAACGTCCTGACTTTC. V and J are TRBV6-5 and TRBJ2-6, with TRBD1 as a possible D gene (5 bases). Germline V gene lookup returns CDR1 MNHEY and CDR2 SVGAGI. V was clipped by 11 bases and J by 4 bases, with 15 bases between them. This CDR3 is 14 amino acids long.

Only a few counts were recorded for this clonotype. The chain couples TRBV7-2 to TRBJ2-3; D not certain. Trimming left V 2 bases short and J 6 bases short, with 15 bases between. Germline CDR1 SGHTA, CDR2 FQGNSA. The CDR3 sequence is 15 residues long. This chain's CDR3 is CASSLRLGEADTQYF. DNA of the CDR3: TGTGCCAGCAGCTTAAGGTTGGGCGAGGCGGATACGCAGTATTTT.

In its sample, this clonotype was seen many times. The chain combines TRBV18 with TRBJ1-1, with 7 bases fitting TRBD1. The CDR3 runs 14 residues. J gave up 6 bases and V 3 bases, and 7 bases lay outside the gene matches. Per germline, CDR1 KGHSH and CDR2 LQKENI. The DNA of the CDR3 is TGTGCCAGCTCACCTACAGGGGCGTCGTCTGAAGCTTTCTTT. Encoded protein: CASSPTGASSEAFF.

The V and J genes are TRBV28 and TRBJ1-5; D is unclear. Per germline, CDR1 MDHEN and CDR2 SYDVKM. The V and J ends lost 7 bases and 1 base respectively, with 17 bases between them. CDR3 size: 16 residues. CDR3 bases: TGTGCCAGCAAGGAGGGAGGGCCCCTAAGCAATCAGCCCCAGCATTTT. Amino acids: CASKEGGPLSNQPQHF.

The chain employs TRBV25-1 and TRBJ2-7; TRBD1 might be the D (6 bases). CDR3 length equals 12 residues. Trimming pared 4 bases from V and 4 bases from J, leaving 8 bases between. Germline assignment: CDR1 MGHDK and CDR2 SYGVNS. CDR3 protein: CASSVTGYEQYF. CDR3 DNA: TGTGCCAGCAGTGTAACAGGGTACGAGCAGTACTTC.

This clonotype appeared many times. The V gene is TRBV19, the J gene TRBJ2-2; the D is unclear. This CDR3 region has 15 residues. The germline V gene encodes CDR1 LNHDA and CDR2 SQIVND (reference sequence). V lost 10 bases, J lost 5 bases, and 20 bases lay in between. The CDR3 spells CATGYLGLGTGELFF. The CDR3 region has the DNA TGTGCCACCGGTTACTTAGGGCTGGGGACCGGGGAGCTGTTTTTT. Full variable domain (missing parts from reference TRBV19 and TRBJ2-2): DGGITQSPKYLFRKEGQNVTLSCEQNLNHDAMYWYRQDPGQGLRLIYYSQIVNDFQKGDIAEGYSVSREKKESFPLTVTSAQKNPTAFYLCATGYLGLGTGELFFGEGSRLTVL.

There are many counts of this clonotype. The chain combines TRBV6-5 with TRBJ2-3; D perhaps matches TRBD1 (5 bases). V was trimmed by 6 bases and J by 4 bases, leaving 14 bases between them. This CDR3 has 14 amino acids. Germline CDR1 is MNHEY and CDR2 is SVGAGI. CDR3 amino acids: CASSDAGIADTQYF. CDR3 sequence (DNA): TGTGCCAGCAGCGACGCAGGGATCGCAGATACGCAGTATTTT.

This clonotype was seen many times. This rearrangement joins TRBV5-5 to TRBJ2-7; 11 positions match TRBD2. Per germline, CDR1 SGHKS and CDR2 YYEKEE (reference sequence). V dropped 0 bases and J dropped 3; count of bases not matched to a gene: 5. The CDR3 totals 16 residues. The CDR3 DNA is TGTGCCAGCAGCTTGGCGACTAGCGGGACGGACTACGAGCAGTACTTC. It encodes CASSLATSGTDYEQYF.

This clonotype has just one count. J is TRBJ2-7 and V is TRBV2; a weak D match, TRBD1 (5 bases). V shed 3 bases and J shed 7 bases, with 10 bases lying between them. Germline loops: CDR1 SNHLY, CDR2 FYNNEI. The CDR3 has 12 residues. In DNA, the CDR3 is TGTGCCAGCAGTGATGGGGCGGAAGAGCAGTACTTC. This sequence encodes CASSDGAEEQYF.

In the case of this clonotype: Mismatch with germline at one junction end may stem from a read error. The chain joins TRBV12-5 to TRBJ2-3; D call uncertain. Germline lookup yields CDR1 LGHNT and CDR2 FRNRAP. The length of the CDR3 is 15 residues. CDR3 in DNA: TGTGCTAGTGGTTTGGGGCAGTCCCCCACATATACGCAGTATTTT. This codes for CASGLGQSPTYTQYF.